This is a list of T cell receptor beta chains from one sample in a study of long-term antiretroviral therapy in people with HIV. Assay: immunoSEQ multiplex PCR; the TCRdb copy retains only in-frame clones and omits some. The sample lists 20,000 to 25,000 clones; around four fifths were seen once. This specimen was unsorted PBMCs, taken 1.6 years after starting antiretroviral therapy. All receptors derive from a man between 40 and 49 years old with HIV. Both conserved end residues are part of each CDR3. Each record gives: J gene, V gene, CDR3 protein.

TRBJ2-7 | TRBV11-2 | CASSLARGHPYEQYF
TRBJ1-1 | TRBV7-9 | CASSPAPGPWEAFF
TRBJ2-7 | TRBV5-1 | CASSLERSSYEQYF
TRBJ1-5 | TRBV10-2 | CAIATGQAQPQHF
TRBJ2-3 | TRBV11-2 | CASSPSPSRTDTQYF
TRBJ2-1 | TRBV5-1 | CASSLGWDSEQFF
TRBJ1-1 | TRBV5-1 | CASSLVQGQGTIQTLNTEAFF
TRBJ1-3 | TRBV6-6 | CASSSIPGGGNTIYF
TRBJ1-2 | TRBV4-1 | CASSQPRGPSESYTF
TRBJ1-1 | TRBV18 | CASTGQAGTEAFF
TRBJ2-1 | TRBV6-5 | CASRRTGPSRNEQFF
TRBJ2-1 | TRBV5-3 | CARRLEALDGQCSYNEQFF
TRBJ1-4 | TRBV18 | CASSPPLNEKLFF
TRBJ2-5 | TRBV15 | CATSRDRASLAQETQYF
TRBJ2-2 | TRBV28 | CASRRDTNTGELFF
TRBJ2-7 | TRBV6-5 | CASSHRDGTSYEQYF
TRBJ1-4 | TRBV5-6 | CASSLVGGAEKLFF
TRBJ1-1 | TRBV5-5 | CASSLEPTIGQTNTEAFF
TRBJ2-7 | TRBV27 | CASSPEREVRSYEQYF
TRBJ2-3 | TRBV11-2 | CASSLDHTVPTDTQYF
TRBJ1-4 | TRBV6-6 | CASSSPGQGGEKLFF
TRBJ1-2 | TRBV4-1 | CASSQEQGPNYGYTF
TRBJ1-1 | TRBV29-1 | CSVPGRNTEAFF